Presented here are 2 T cell receptor beta chains from one specimen sequenced in a study of graft-versus-host responses after intestinal transplantation (dated by TCRdb to about 2021). These receptors lack a known antigen. The sample's time point label, decoded: cells obtained before transplantation from donor or recipient. The receptor library was made with the immunoSEQ multiplex PCR assay. In its TCRdb copy, this immuneACCESS table keeps in-frame sequences only and misses some clones. Where compared with another copy, unresolved V genes explain less than half of these, and the others have no known cause. The sample table holds 75,000 to 100,000 clones, of which 80% to 85% were seen once. The ten biggest clones cover 15% to 20% of the sample. This material consisted of unstimulated CD8+ T cells sorted from spleen or lymph node cells, taken before intestinal transplant. The receptor source for this set is a human donor who received an intestinal transplant.

The chain carries TRBV30 and TRBJ2-3; no definite D call. CDR3 length: 13 residues. From germline, CDR1 is GTSNPN and CDR2 SVGIG (reference sequence). Trimming took 2 bases from V and 3 from J, leaving 9 bases between them. This CDR3 is CAWSLVETDTQYF. The CDR3 DNA reads TGTGCCTGGAGTTTGGTAGAGACAGATACGCAGTATTTT.

The rearrangement links TRBV10-2 to TRBJ2-4; the D is unclear. The CDR3 is 14 amino acids. Trimming pared 7 bases from V and 0 bases from J, leaving 10 bases between. Germline-derived CDR1 and CDR2 are WSHSY and SAAADI. The CDR3 here is CASTGRLAKNIQYF. In nucleotides, the CDR3 is TGCGCCAGCACCGGACGGTTAGCCAAAAACATTCAGTACTTC.